The 2 T cell receptor beta chains below were found in one sample sequenced in a study of cytomegalovirus exposure and HLA in healthy donors. PCR used 60 Vbeta primers and 13 Jbeta primers. This table comes from immunoSEQ multiplex PCR, and its TCRdb copy is limited to in-frame clones, with some not included. Among 50,000 to 75,000 clones, over 70% were seen once, and the ten largest hold nearly 4%. The sequencing input was PBMCs. The receptors originated from a middle-aged woman in good health and CMV-seronegative.

The J gene is TRBJ2-3, the V gene TRBV9; possibly TRBD2 for D (7 bases). From germline, CDR1 is SGDLS and CDR2 YYNGEE. The CDR3 extends over 17 amino acids. V was pared by 3 bases and J by 5 bases, with 22 bases between. The CDR3 DNA reads as TGTGCCAGCAGCGGGAGGGGGAGCGGGGAGGCGGAAGATACGCAGTATTTT. This codes for CASSGRGSGEAEDTQYF.

V is TRBV7-8 and J is TRBJ2-7; TRBD2 matches 7 bases. CDR1 is SGHVS, CDR2 FQNEAQ, per germline. The V segment lost 8 bases and the J segment 2 bases; nucleotides outside the gene matches: 9. The CDR3 is 14 residues long. The CDR3: CASLPREATYEQYF. The CDR3 bases are TGTGCCAGCCTTCCACGGGAGGCCACCTACGAGCAGTACTTC.